The text below deals with one T cell receptor (beta chain). This clonotype was detected ten times or more. Its specific antigen is unknown. No much larger clone is present one base from it, and per-base qualities are unavailable. The sample is drawn from a study of T cells after yellow fever vaccination (dated by TCRdb to the late 2010s). Looking at the study overall: The SMART-Seq v4 Ultra Low Input RNA kit was used to prepare libraries from fractions with low cell numbers. To track T-cell clones before and after primary and booster YFV17D yellow fever vaccination, bulk TCR alpha and beta repertoires were sequenced longitudinally. Two healthy male donors, one aged 18 to 30 and one aged 30 to 40 years, made up the cohort. Blood was drawn at multiple timepoints before and after primary and secondary immunization, with bulk PBMC replicates and cell subsets isolated.

TCR cDNA was synthesized by 5'RACE template switching, through which a universal primer site and unique molecular identifiers were introduced. Priming for cDNA synthesis came from both the TCR alpha and TCR beta constant segments. Libraries were amplified in two PCR steps, with sample barcodes and sequencing adapters added in the second step. Sequencing of libraries was performed on Illumina HiSeq 2500 (2x100 bp) or NovaSeq (2x150 bp). The published analysis was carried out like this. MIGEC was used to demultiplex reads and collapse the reads into UMI consensus sequences, and MiXCR was used for V(D)J alignment. Vaccine-responding clonotypes were defined with edgeR using replicate PBMC samples, requiring FDR below 0.01 and a log2 fold change above 5 up to day 15. Bulk clonotypes were assigned CD4 or CD8 identity according to which sequenced CD4 or CD8 repertoire held them at higher abundance. TCRdb reprocessing: public reads trimmed at Q25 with fastp, clones called with MiXCR, in-frame beta chains kept. For every CDR3 protein sequence, its rows merge into one entry that carries the most common genes and DNA. The V and J calls were not made by the authors but by TCRdb's processing. This sample has approximately 260,000 distinct CDR3 sequences in its table, and 10% to 15% of those were observed once. The top ten hold roughly 0.5% of the sample.

The paper as a whole reports these results and caveats: The study included only a couple of donors, which limits how far the findings can be generalized. The secondary T-cell response was weaker than the primary response but faster, peaking on day 5 instead of day 15. A small share of clonotypes occurred in both CD4 and CD8 compartments, likely arising from convergent recombination. Computational filtering was required because FACS-sorted repertoires could contain abundant contaminating clonotypes from the bulk population. Most clones expanded after primary vaccination were re-detected after the booster (around 96% of CD4 and roughly 87% of CD8), suggesting broad memory maintenance.

What this sample's treatment or condition label stands for: live attenuated yellow fever vaccine strain. PBMCs were isolated from peripheral blood using a standard Ficoll-Paque protocol. Dynabeads CD4 and CD8 positive selection kits were used to isolate CD4 and CD8 T-cell fractions. TriZol was used to extract RNA from bulk PBMCs, from CD4 and CD8 fractions, and from dextramer-positive and dextramer-negative fractions. The germline V gene specifies SGHDT as CDR1 and YYEEEE as CDR2. The CDR3 numbers 14 residues from cysteine through phenylalanine. The sequence is cut down to CDR3 DNA, 42 bases in frame from base 1. V loses 2 bases of germline sequence and J loses 6 bases, and the interval between the two ends is 15 bases.

This clonotype was sampled from a man aged 30 to 39 who received the YFV17D yellow fever vaccine. The rearranged segments are TRBV5-6 and TRBJ2-7; a tentative D call is TRBD1 (5 bases match). Source: CD4+ T cells sorted from PBMCs, taken 45 days after the yellow fever booster vaccination. For the CDR3, the sequence is CASSFGFQGSEQYF. Here is the DNA: TGTGCCAGCAGCTTCGGGTTCCAGGGATCCGAGCAGTACTTC.